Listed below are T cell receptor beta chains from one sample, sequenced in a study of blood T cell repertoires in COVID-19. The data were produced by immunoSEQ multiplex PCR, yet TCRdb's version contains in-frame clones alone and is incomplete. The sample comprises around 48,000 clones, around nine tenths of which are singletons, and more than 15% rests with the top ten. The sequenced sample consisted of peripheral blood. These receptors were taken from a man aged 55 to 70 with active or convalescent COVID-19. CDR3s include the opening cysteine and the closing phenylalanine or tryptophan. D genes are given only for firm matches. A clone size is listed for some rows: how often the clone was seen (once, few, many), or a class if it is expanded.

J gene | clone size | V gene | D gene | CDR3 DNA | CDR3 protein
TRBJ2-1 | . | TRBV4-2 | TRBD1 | TGTGCCAGCAGCCAAGAAGCGGGACAGGGCAATGAGCAGTTCTTC | CASSQEAGQGNEQFF
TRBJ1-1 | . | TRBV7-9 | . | TGTGCCGTTACCTCGGGGTCCTCTGGGAACACTGAAGCTTTCTTT | CAVTSGSSGNTEAFF
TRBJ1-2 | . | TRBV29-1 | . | TGCAGCGTCCCCACGGGGGTTAACTATGGCTACACCTTC | CSVPTGVNYGYTF
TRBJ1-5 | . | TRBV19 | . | TGTGCCAGCGCGGGCAAGTCGCCTTATCAGCCCCAGCATTTT | CASAGKSPYQPQHF
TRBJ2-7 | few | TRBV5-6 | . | TGTGCCAGCAGCTTTATGTCGGCGGGCTTCCCCTACGAGCAGTACTTC | CASSFMSAGFPYEQYF
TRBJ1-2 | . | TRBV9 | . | TGTGCCAGCAGCGTATGGGGAGGTGGCTACACCTTC | CASSVWGGGYTF
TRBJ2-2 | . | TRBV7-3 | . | TGTGCCAGCAGCTCCACCCCGGGGGAATTAGTGAACACCGGGGAGCTGTTTTTT | CASSSTPGELVNTGELFF
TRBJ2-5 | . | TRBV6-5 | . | TGTGCCAGCAGGGAGCATTGGAACAAGAAGGAGACCCAGTACTTC | CASREHWNKKETQYF
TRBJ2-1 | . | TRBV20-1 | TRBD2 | TGCAGTGCTAGTTCGGGCCTAGCGGGAGCCTACAATGAGCAGTTCTTC | CSASSGLAGAYNEQFF
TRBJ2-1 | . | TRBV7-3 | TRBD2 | TGTGCCAGCAGCTCCCTAGCGGGGGGGGACAATGAGCAGTTCTTC | CASSSLAGGDNEQFF